One sample yielded the 9 T cell receptor beta chains listed below, sequenced in a study of shared clonotypes between healthy human individuals. Assay: immunoSEQ multiplex PCR; the TCRdb copy retains only in-frame clones and omits some. The sample includes approximately 1.5 million clones, 97% to 99% seen only once; the top ten take roughly 0.35%. Sequencing used naive CD4+ T cells sorted from blood. The subset: CD45RA+ positively selected. Source of these receptors: a man between 25 and 39 years old in good health.

V is TRBV7-9 and J is TRBJ2-5, with D unresolved. The CDR3 is 14 amino acids. CDR1 and CDR2 from the germline V gene are SEHNR and FQNEAQ (reference sequence). Trimming pared 5 bases from V and 5 bases from J, leaving 15 bases between. The CDR3 region has the DNA TGTGCCAGCAGCCCCCGACTCGATTGGGAGACCCAGTACTTC. Translated, it gives CASSPRLDWETQYF.

This rearrangement joins TRBV10-2 to TRBJ1-2; D is uncertain. The CDR3 runs 12 residues. Germline values: CDR1 WSHSY, CDR2 SAAADI. V lost 7 bases, J lost 8 bases, and 14 bases lay in between. CDR3 nucleotides: TGCGCCAGCACCGAGACCGAGAGGGGCTACACCTTC. This gives the protein CASTETERGYTF.

The chain couples TRBV7-6 to TRBJ2-1; 16 bases match TRBD2. J lost 9 bases, V lost 5 bases, and 7 bases had no gene match. This CDR3 is built from 16 residues. From germline, CDR1 is SGHVS and CDR2 FNYEAQ. The CDR3 DNA follows: TGTGCCAGCAGCGCCGGGACTAGCGGGAGGGATTCTGAGCAGTTCTTC. It codes for CASSAGTSGRDSEQFF.

The gene calls are TRBV7-9 and TRBJ2-5; the D gene is possibly TRBD1 (6 bases). The V gene lost 10 bases and the J gene lost 4 bases, with 19 bases spanning the gap. This CDR3 has 14 residues. Germline V gene lookup returns CDR1 SEHNR and CDR2 FQNEAQ (reference sequence). The DNA of the CDR3 is TGTGCCATATCTCGGGACACCCTGGGAGAGACCCAGTACTTC. As protein: CAISRDTLGETQYF.

As for this clone: The sample holds other DNA sequences that translate to the same CDR3. V and J are TRBV5-1 and TRBJ2-7, with D possibly TRBD2 on 5 matching bases. V was trimmed by 1 base and J by 3 bases, leaving 8 bases between them. This CDR3 spans 13 amino acids. CDR1 is SGHRS and CDR2 is YFSETQ in the germline V gene. The chain's CDR3 is CASSLTGIYEQYF. The CDR3 DNA reads TGCGCCAGCAGCTTGACGGGGATCTACGAGCAGTACTTC.

V gene TRBV28 combines with J gene TRBJ2-6; D remains unclear. V gave up 10 bases and J gave up 2 bases, with 9 bases separating them. Germline CDR1 and CDR2: MDHEN and SYDVKM. The CDR3 sequence is 13 residues long. The CDR3 DNA sequence: TGTGCCACCCGCACCCCTGGGGCCAACGTCCTGACTTTC. This gives the protein CATRTPGANVLTF.

The gene calls are TRBV5-1 and TRBJ1-4; 8 nucleotides match TRBD1. Looked up from germline, CDR1 is SGHRS and CDR2 is YFSETQ. The CDR3 totals 14 residues. The trim removed 1 base at V and 7 bases at J, leaving 3 bases unmatched. CDR3 in amino acids: CASSLTGGTEKLFF. The CDR3, as DNA: TGCGCCAGCAGCTTGACAGGGGGAACTGAAAAACTGTTTTTT.

Remarks on this clone: This CDR3 is also generated by other DNA sequences in the sample. The rearrangement uses TRBV6-5 and TRBJ2-7, with D maybe TRBD2 (5 bases). V lost 2 bases and J 2 bases, leaving 7 bases between the germline ends. In germline, CDR1 is MNHEY, CDR2 SVGAGI. This CDR3 is 13 amino acids long. The CDR3 protein is CASSYPGTYEQYF. CDR3 DNA: TGTGCCAGCAGTTACCCGGGGACCTACGAGCAGTACTTC.

As regards this clone: An end of the junction does not agree with germline; a read error may underlie this. The chain recombines TRBV13 with TRBJ2-4; D possibly uses TRBD1 or TRBD2 (5 bases each). This CDR3 comprises 18 residues. Germline V gene lookup returns CDR1 PRHDT and CDR2 FYEKMQ (reference sequence). DNA for the CDR3: TGTGCCAGCAGCCTAGGCGGGCAAGGGGTGATAGCCAAAAACATTCAGTACTTC. Translation gives CASSLGGQGVIAKNIQYF.